Below, 5 T cell receptor beta chains from the same sample are listed, as sequenced in a study of T cells in Graves' hyperthyroidism and ophthalmopathy. It was RNA transcripts that yielded the amplified TCR beta CDR3 regions. Using the HTBI primer set, a first-round RT-PCR was run on the TCR CDR3. TCRdb itself ran the multiplex PCR reads through MiXCR, one entry per CDR3 protein. The repertoire holds fewer than 550,000 distinct CDR3 sequences, less than 25% seen once, with approximately 10% in the top ten. The source material was blood. Receptors originate from a woman aged 25 to 45 with Graves' ophthalmopathy.

Regarding this clonotype: This may come from a read error, since a much larger clone is one base off. The rearrangement uses TRBV9 and TRBJ2-5, with 7 bases fitting TRBD2. The CDR3 has 14 amino acids. The V gene's germline CDR1 is SGDLS and CDR2 YYNGEE. CDR3 amino acids: CASSVGGYQETQDF. In DNA, the CDR3 is TGTGCCAGCAGCGTCGGGGGGTACCAAGAGACCCAGGACTTC.

J is TRBJ1-1 and V is TRBV30; the D is unclear. CDR3 size: 12 residues. V was clipped by 3 bases and J by 11 bases, with 16 bases between them. Germline values: CDR1 GTSNPN, CDR2 SVGIG (reference sequence). For the CDR3, the DNA is TGTGCCTGGAGCGACCAGCAAATCTGGGCTTTCTTT. It specifies CAWSDQQIWAFF. The variable domain in full, completed from reference TRBV30 and TRBJ1-1, reads SQTIHQWPATLVQPVGSPLSLECTVEGTSNPNLYWYRQAAGRGLQLLFYSVGIGQISSEVPQNLSASRPQDRQFILSSKKLLLSDSGFYLCAWSDQQIWAFFGQGTRLTVV.

Here the CDR3 DNA reads TGCAGCGTTGAAGGGGGTAGGGGGGGACAAGAGACCCAGTACTTC. Amino acid sequence: CSVEGGRGGQETQYF. This chain links TRBV29-1 with TRBJ2-5; D is perhaps TRBD2 (7 bases). The ends were cut back, 1 base at V and 2 bases at J, with 14 bases in the middle. Per germline, CDR1 SQVTM and CDR2 ANQGSEA. This CDR3 contains 15 residues.

V usage is TRBV6-2 or TRBV6-3 and J usage is TRBJ2-4; no clear D gene. Trimming took 0 bases from V and 0 from J, leaving 12 bases between them. The germline V gene encodes CDR1 MNHEY and CDR2 SVGEGT. The CDR3 length is 17 residues. CDR3 nucleotides: TGTGCCAGCAGTTACTCGTTTCAGTTCCCAGCCAAAAACATTCAGTACTTC. This encodes CASSYSFQFPAKNIQYF.

As DNA, the CDR3 is TGTGCCACCAAGACAGGGACGAACACCGGGGAGCTGTTTTTT. It yields the protein CATKTGTNTGELFF. This sequence joins TRBV19 and TRBJ2-2; 7 bases agree with TRBD1. With 10 bases clipped from V and 0 bases from J, the junction kept 5 bases outside the gene matches. This CDR3 region has 14 residues. Germline loops: CDR1 LNHDA, CDR2 SQIVND (reference sequence).